A selection of T cell receptor beta chains follows, all from one sample in a study of vaccination effects on CD4 cells after COVID-19. Data came from immunoSEQ multiplex PCR; TCRdb stores just in-frame clones and leaves some out. The data contain about 45,000 clones, around 70% of them singletons. Their cognate antigens are unknown. Sequencing used CD4+ T cells from PBMCs cultured without peptide, obtained after COVID-19 vaccination. These receptors all stem from a human donor who received a COVID-19 vaccine. The CDR3 runs from the conserved cysteine through the conserved F or W. The order of the fields is clone size, V gene, D gene, J gene, CDR3 protein, CDR3 DNA. A D gene is named only where the DNA matches it firmly. A clone size is listed for some rows: how often the clone was seen (once, few, many), or a class if it is expanded.

-	TRBV19	TRBD2	TRBJ2-1	CASSSGGSGWNEQFF	TGTGCCAGTAGTTCCGGCGGGAGCGGTTGGAATGAGCAGTTCTTC
-	TRBV7-9	-	TRBJ1-2	CASSSRGSSYGYTF	TGTGCCAGCAGCTCGAGGGGATCTTCCTATGGCTACACCTTC
-	TRBV6-5	TRBD1	TRBJ2-7	CASSRTGGSYEQYF	TGTGCCAGCAGCCGGACAGGGGGGTCCTACGAGCAGTACTTC
few	TRBV11-2	TRBD2	TRBJ2-7	CASRGLAGDYNEQYF	TGTGCCAGCAGAGGACTAGCGGGAGACTATAACGAGCAGTACTTC
-	TRBV30	TRBD1	TRBJ1-4	CAWSPPGTGEKLFF	TGTGCCTGGAGTCCGCCGGGGACAGGGGAAAAACTGTTTTTT
few	TRBV12-3/TRBV12-4	-	TRBJ2-2	CASSFRVSGELFF	TGTGCCAGCAGTTTCAGGGTTTCAGGGGAGCTGTTTTTT
few	TRBV4-1	TRBD2	TRBJ2-7	CASSQALAVTYEQYF	TGCGCCAGCAGCCAAGCTCTAGCGGTGACCTACGAGCAGTACTTC
once	TRBV9	-	TRBJ1-6	CASTPGPHSYNSPLHF	TGTGCCAGCACTCCGGGACCCCACTCCTATAATTCACCCCTCCACTTT
-	TRBV6-5	-	TRBJ2-2	CASNDRLANTGELFF	TGTGCCAGCAACGACAGGCTCGCTAACACCGGGGAGCTGTTTTTT
-	TRBV29-1	-	TRBJ2-3	CSVRGGLGRGGDTQYF	TGCAGCGTAAGGGGGGGCCTTGGTAGGGGTGGAGATACGCAGTATTTT
-	TRBV19	-	TRBJ1-1	CASSSQMNTEAFF	TGTGCCAGTAGTTCCCAGATGAACACTGAAGCTTTCTTT
-	TRBV6-4	-	TRBJ1-5	CASSEWGSGQPQHF	TGTGCCAGCAGTGAGTGGGGCTCGGGTCAGCCCCAGCATTTT
once	TRBV9	-	TRBJ2-7	CASSPGASEQYF	TGTGCCAGCAGCCCGGGGGCGTCCGAGCAGTACTTC
-	TRBV25-1	-	TRBJ2-5	CASVSRTPETQYF	TGTGCCAGCGTAAGCAGGACCCCCGAGACCCAGTACTTC
-	TRBV6-2/TRBV6-3	-	TRBJ2-1	CASSYFREAIF	TGTGCCAGCAGTTACTTCAGGGAGGCGATCTTC
-	TRBV7-9	TRBD1	TRBJ2-7	CASSLTRQGMSYEQYF	TGTGCCAGCAGCTTAACCCGACAGGGGATGAGCTACGAGCAGTACTTC
-	TRBV6-1	-	TRBJ1-5	CASSELGHQPQHF	TGTGCCAGCAGTGAACTTGGGCATCAGCCCCAGCATTTT
once	TRBV18	-	TRBJ2-2	CASSPGLPRNGELFF	TGTGCCAGCTCACCGGGTCTTCCACGGAACGGGGAGCTGTTTTTT
once	TRBV7-2	-	TRBJ2-6	CASSLEKGVWAGANVLTF	TGTGCCAGCAGCTTAGAAAAGGGAGTATGGGCTGGGGCCAACGTCCTGACTTTC
-	TRBV2	-	TRBJ2-3	CASREWRTRTDTQYF	TGTGCCAGCCGGGAGTGGCGAACCCGCACAGATACGCAGTATTTT
-	TRBV6-5	-	TRBJ1-2	CASMEGNNYGYTF	TGTGCCAGCATGGAAGGGAATAACTATGGCTACACCTTC
-	TRBV9	TRBD2	TRBJ2-1	CASSVGREGDYNEQFF	TGTGCCAGCAGCGTAGGTCGGGAGGGTGACTACAATGAGCAGTTCTTC
once	TRBV7-8	TRBD1	TRBJ1-1	CASSQPGQGNEAFF	TGTGCCAGCAGTCAGCCGGGACAGGGGAATGAAGCTTTCTTT
-	TRBV19	TRBD2	TRBJ2-1	CASSSLLAGGTSYNEQFF	TGTGCCAGTAGCAGTCTACTAGCGGGAGGGACTTCCTACAATGAGCAGTTCTTC
-	TRBV24-1	-	TRBJ2-3	CATSDYTGSTDTQYF	TGTGCCACCAGTGATTATACTGGTTCCACAGATACGCAGTATTTT
-	TRBV29-1	-	TRBJ2-2	CSVEQNANTGELFF	TGCAGCGTTGAACAGAACGCGAACACCGGGGAGCTGTTTTTT
few	TRBV4-1	-	TRBJ2-7	CASSRVSTTEQYF	TGCGCCAGCAGCCGAGTTTCTACCACGGAGCAGTACTTC
-	TRBV6-4	-	TRBJ2-5	CASSDGQGGETQYF	TGTGCCAGCAGTGACGGCCAGGGAGGAGAGACCCAGTACTTC
-	TRBV19	TRBD1	TRBJ1-6	CASSIDRGRSPLHF	TGTGCCAGTAGTATTGACAGGGGGCGATCACCCCTCCACTTT
few	TRBV2	-	TRBJ1-2	CASKLDGANYGYTF	TGTGCCAGCAAACTCGACGGGGCTAACTATGGCTACACCTTC
-	TRBV18	-	TRBJ2-7	CASSPSSGPYEQYF	TGTGCCAGCTCACCTTCGTCCGGGCCCTACGAGCAGTACTTC
once	TRBV5-1	TRBD1	TRBJ2-3	CASSPGQGIVTQYF	TGCGCCAGCAGCCCGGGACAGGGGATTGTGACGCAGTATTTT
-	TRBV11-2	-	TRBJ1-3	CASSLTGIGGNTIYF	TGTGCCAGCAGCTTGACGGGGATAGGTGGAAACACCATATATTTT
-	TRBV28	TRBD1	TRBJ1-1	CASMTGVNTEAFF	TGTGCCAGCATGACAGGGGTGAACACTGAAGCTTTCTTT
few	TRBV18	-	TRBJ1-1	CASSPQDGTEAFF	TGTGCCAGCTCACCACAGGACGGCACTGAAGCTTTCTTT
-	TRBV11-1	-	TRBJ1-2	CASSLEGSPGDGYTF	TGTGCCAGCAGCTTAGAAGGGAGTCCAGGGGACGGCTACACCTTC
-	TRBV12-5	-	TRBJ2-4	CASGLVLGIGAGLAKNIQYF	TGTGCTAGTGGTTTGGTACTTGGGATTGGGGCAGGGCTAGCCAAAAACATTCAGTACTTC
-	TRBV18	-	TRBJ1-1	CASSPLLKTGENTEAFF	TGTGCCAGCTCACCACTGTTGAAGACAGGAGAGAACACTGAAGCTTTCTTT
-	TRBV19	TRBD2	TRBJ2-5	CASSIVAGTSGGKETQYF	TGTGCCAGTAGTATAGTCGCCGGGACTAGCGGGGGAAAAGAGACCCAGTACTTC
-	TRBV10-3	TRBD2	TRBJ2-2	CAISSQAGPNTGELFF	TGTGCCATCAGTTCCCAAGCGGGACCGAACACCGGGGAGCTGTTTTTT
-	TRBV25-1	-	TRBJ2-3	CASSELIYGGTDTQYF	TGTGCCAGCAGTGAATTGATCTATGGAGGGACAGATACGCAGTATTTT
-	TRBV27	TRBD2	TRBJ2-1	CASSFPQSGTSESWALGEQFF	TGTGCCAGCAGTTTCCCCCAATCGGGGACTAGCGAGAGTTGGGCTCTAGGTGAGCAGTTCTTC
-	TRBV7-9	-	TRBJ2-2	CASSTDFGTGQLFF	TGTGCCAGCAGCACCGACTTTGGCACCGGGCAGCTGTTTTTT
-	TRBV7-2	TRBD1	TRBJ1-2	CASSMTGSGLDGYTF	TGTGCCAGCAGCATGACAGGGAGTGGTTTAGATGGCTACACCTTC
-	TRBV5-8	TRBD1	TRBJ1-2	CASSKQDRLLYGYTF	TGTGCCAGCAGCAAACAGGACAGGCTGCTCTATGGCTACACCTTC
-	TRBV6-6	-	TRBJ2-1	CASSHSRDYNEQFF	TGTGCCAGCAGTCACTCTAGGGACTACAATGAGCAGTTCTTC
-	TRBV7-8	TRBD2	TRBJ2-2	CASSRTNRGGLAGGTGELFF	TGTGCCAGCAGTCGCACGAACCGAGGGGGACTAGCGGGAGGTACCGGGGAGCTGTTTTTT
-	TRBV5-1	-	TRBJ2-3	CASSLPTLASTDTQYF	TGCGCCAGCAGTCTTCCCACTCTAGCGAGCACAGATACGCAGTATTTT
-	TRBV5-4	-	TRBJ2-7	CASSLAGQSIEQYF	TGTGCCAGCAGCTTGGCGGGACAATCGATCGAGCAGTACTTC
-	TRBV2	TRBD1	TRBJ1-6	CASSGGQGASPLHF	TGTGCCAGCAGTGGGGGACAGGGAGCTTCACCCCTCCACTTT
-	TRBV27	-	TRBJ2-2	CASSPRQLDSGELFF	TGTGCCAGCAGTCCCAGACAGTTAGATTCGGGGGAGCTGTTTTTT
once	TRBV18	-	TRBJ1-2	CASSPNPRVEGDGYTF	TGTGCCAGCTCACCAAACCCCCGGGTGGAGGGTGATGGCTACACCTTC
-	TRBV19	-	TRBJ2-2	CASGHTGELFF	TGTGCCAGTGGACACACCGGGGAGCTGTTTTTT
-	TRBV6-1	TRBD2	TRBJ2-5	CASSEGGRARETQYF	TGTGCCAGCAGTGAAGGCGGGAGGGCCAGGGAGACCCAGTACTTC
few	TRBV6-5	-	TRBJ2-7	CASEQPTVSYEQYF	TGTGCCAGCGAACAACCGACAGTTTCCTACGAGCAGTACTTC
-	TRBV11-3	-	TRBJ2-3	CASSSHTDTQYF	TGTGCCAGCAGCTCACATACAGATACGCAGTATTTT
-	TRBV18	-	TRBJ1-5	CASSPPTVGALNQPQHF	TGTGCCAGCTCACCACCGACAGTAGGGGCCCTCAATCAGCCCCAGCATTTT
-	TRBV6-5	-	TRBJ2-1	CASSKTDRGNEQFF	TGTGCCAGCAGTAAAACGGACCGTGGGAATGAGCAGTTCTTC
few	TRBV7-9	-	TRBJ1-1	CASSLEGGGTEAFF	TGTGCCAGCAGCTTGGAGGGGGGAGGTACTGAAGCTTTCTTT
-	TRBV25-1	-	TRBJ2-7	CASSTRGFEGITSYEQYF	TGTGCCAGCAGTACCCGAGGGTTCGAGGGAATCACCTCCTACGAGCAGTACTTC